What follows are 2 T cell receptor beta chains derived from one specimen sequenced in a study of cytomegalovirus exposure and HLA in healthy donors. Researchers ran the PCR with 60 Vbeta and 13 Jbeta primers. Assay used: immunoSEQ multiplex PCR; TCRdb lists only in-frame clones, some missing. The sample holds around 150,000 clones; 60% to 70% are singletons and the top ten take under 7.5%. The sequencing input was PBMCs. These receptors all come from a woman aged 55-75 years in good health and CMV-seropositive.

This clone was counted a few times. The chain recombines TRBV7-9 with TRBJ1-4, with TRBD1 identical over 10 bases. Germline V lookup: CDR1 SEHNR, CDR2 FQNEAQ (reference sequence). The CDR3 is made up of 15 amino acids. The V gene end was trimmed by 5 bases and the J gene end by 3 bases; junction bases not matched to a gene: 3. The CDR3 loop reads CASSPGQGPNEKLFF. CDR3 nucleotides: TGTGCCAGCAGCCCGGGACAGGGGCCTAATGAAAAACTGTTTTTT.

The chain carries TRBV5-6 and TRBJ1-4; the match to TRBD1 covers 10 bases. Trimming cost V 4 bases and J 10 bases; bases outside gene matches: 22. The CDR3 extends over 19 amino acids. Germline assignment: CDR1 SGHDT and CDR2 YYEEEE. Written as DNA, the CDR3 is TGTGCCAGCAGCCCCGGGACAGGGGAAGAGGGGAGGTCAGGACGAAAACTGTTTTTT. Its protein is CASSPGTGEEGRSGRKLFF.